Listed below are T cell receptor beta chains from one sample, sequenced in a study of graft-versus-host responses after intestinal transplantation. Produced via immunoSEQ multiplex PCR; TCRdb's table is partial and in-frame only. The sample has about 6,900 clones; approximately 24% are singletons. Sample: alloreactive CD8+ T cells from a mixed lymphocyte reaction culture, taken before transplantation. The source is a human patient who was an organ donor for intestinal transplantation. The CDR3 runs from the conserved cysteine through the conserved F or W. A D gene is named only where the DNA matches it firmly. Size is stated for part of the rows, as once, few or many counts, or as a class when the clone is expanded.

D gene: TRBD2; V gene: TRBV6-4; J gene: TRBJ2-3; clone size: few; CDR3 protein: CASSARTSESTDTQYF; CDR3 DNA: TGTGCCAGCAGTGCCCGGACTAGCGAAAGCACAGATACGCAGTATTTT
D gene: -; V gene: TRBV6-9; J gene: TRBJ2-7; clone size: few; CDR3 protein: CASSYVSLPYEQYF; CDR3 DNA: TGTGCCAGCAGTTACGTTTCCTTACCCTACGAGCAGTACTTC
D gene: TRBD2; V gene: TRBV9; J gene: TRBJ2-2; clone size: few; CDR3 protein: CASSLPAGVFTGELFF; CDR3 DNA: TGTGCCAGCAGCCTCCCAGCGGGAGTGTTCACCGGGGAGCTGTTTTTT
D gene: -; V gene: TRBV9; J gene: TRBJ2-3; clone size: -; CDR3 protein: CASSVIGGDTQYF; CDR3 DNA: TGTGCCAGCAGCGTAATCGGGGGAGATACGCAGTATTTT
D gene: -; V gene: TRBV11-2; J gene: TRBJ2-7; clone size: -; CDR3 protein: CASSLISHPRYEQYF; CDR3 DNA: TGTGCCAGCAGCTTAATCTCGCACCCTCGCTACGAGCAGTACTTC
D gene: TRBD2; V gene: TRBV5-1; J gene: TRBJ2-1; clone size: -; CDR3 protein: CASSSGLAGLGEQFF; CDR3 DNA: TGCGCCAGCAGCTCGGGACTAGCGGGGTTGGGGGAGCAGTTCTTC
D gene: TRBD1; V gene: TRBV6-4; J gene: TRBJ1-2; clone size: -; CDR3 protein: CASSLGQGNGYTF; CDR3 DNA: TGTGCCAGCAGTTTAGGACAGGGAAATGGCTACACCTTC
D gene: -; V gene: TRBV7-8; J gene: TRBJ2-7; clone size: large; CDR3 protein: CASSSSYAGIYEQYF; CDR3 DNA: TGTGCCAGCAGCTCCTCCTATGCCGGGATCTACGAGCAGTACTTC
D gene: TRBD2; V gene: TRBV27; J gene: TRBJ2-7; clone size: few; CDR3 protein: CASSLSLSGGPRYEQYF; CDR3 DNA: TGTGCCAGCAGTTTATCGTTATCGGGAGGGCCTAGATACGAGCAGTACTTC
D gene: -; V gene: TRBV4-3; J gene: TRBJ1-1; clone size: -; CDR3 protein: CASSQDAGEVWAFF; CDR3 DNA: TGCGCCAGCAGCCAAGATGCCGGGGAGGTCTGGGCTTTCTTT
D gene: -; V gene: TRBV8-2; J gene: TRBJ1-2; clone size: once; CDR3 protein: CGTTSRIRKTYGYTF; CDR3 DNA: TGTGGCACGACGAGTAGGATACGAAAGACCTATGGCTACACCTTC
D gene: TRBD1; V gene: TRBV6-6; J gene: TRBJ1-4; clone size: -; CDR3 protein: CASKTGGDEKLFF; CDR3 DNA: TGTGCCAGCAAAACAGGGGGCGATGAAAAACTGTTTTTT
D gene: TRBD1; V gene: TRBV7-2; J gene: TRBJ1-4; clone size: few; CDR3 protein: CASSPSGQGVEKLFF; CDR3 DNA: TGTGCCAGCAGCCCGTCGGGACAGGGAGTTGAAAAACTGTTTTTT
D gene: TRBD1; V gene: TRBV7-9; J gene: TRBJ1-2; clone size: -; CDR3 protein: CASSFPGQALYGYTF; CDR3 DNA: TGTGCCAGCAGCTTCCCGGGACAGGCCTTATATGGCTACACCTTC
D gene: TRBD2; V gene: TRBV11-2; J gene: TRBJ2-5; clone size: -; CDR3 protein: CASSLASGQETQYF; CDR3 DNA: TGTGCCAGCAGCTTAGCTAGCGGGCAAGAGACCCAGTACTTC
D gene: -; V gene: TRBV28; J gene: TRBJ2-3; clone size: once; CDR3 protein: CASSLEGPSYPTVTDTQYF; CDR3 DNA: TGTGCCAGCAGCCTAGAGGGACCATCCTACCCCACGGTCACAGATACGCAGTATTTT
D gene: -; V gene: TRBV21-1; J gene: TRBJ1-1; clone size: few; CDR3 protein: CASRTKLATQFRTEAFF; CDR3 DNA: TGTGCCAGCAGAACGAAATTAGCTACACAATTTCGCACTGAAGCTTTCTTT
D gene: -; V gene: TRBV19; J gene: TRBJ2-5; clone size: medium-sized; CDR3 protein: CASRSQGHETQYF; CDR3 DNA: TGTGCCAGTAGGAGTCAGGGGCACGAGACCCAGTACTTC
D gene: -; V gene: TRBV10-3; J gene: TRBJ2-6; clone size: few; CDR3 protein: CAITKDSSGANVLTF; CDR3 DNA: TGTGCCATCACTAAGGACAGCTCTGGGGCCAACGTCCTGACTTTC
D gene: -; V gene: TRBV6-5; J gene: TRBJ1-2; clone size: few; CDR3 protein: CASSYGGGDYGYTF; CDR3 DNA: TGTGCCAGCAGTTACGGGGGGGGAGACTATGGCTACACCTTC
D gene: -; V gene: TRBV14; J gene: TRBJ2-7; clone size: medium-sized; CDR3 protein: CASSQENRVGEQYF; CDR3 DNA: TGTGCCAGCAGCCAAGAGAACAGGGTGGGCGAGCAGTACTTC
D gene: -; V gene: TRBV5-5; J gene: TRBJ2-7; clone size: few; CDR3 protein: CASRLELAYEQYF; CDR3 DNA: TGTGCCAGCAGACTGGAGCTAGCCTACGAGCAGTACTTC
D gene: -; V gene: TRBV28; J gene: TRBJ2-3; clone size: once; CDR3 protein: CASSPGTPSTDTQYF; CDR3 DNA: TGTGCCAGCAGCCCCGGGACCCCTAGCACAGATACGCAGTATTTT
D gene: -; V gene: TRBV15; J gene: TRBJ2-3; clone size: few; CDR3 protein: CATSRGDEGPDTQYF; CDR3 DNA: TGTGCCACCAGCAGAGGGGACGAGGGCCCAGATACGCAGTATTTT
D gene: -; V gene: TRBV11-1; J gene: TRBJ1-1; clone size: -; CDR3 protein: CASSLGWGSTEAFF; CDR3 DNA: TGTGCCAGCAGCTTAGGGTGGGGATCCACTGAAGCTTTCTTT
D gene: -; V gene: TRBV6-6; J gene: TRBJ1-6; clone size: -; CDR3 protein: CASSYHFSSYNSPLHF; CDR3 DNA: TGTGCCAGCAGTTATCACTTCAGCTCCTATAATTCACCCCTCCACTTT
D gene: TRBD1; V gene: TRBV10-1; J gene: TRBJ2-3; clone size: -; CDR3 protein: CASGHRGLARYAVF; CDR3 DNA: TGCGCCAGCGGCCACAGGGGTTTAGCGAGATACGCAGTATTT
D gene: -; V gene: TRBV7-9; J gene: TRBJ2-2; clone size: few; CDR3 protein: CASSLPNTGELFF; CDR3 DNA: TGTGCCAGCAGCTTACCGAACACCGGGGAGCTGTTTTTT
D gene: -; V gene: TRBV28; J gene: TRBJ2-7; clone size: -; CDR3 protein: CASSPGRGEQYF; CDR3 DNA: TGTGCCAGCAGTCCAGGACGGGGCGAGCAGTACTTC
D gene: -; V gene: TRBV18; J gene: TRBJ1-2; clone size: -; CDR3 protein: CASSPGDPRATGYTF; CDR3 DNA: TGTGCCAGCTCACCAGGCGACCCACGGGCGACTGGCTACACCTTC
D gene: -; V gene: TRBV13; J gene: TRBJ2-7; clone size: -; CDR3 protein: CASSWRSSYEQYF; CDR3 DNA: TGTGCCAGCAGCTGGCGGAGCTCCTACGAGCAGTACTTC